The T cell receptor beta chain described here comes from a study of shared clonotypes between healthy human individuals. Whole-study results and caveats: Four donors shared approximately 5% of their naive CD4 clonotypes.

Details on this clone: Antigen specificity is unknown.

The data were produced by immunoSEQ multiplex PCR, yet TCRdb's version contains in-frame clones alone and is incomplete. Of about 2.4 million clones detected, 90% to 95% appear once; the ten largest clones hold around 0.37%. The sequence was collected from a man aged 18 to 30 in good health. Some clones in this sample may be carry-over from other donors' samples. The specimen was naive CD4+ T cells from PBMCs. The subset here: CD45RA+ positively selected.

In DNA, the CDR3 is TGCGCCAGCAGCTTGGTGTCGGCGGGGGACAACTATGGCTACACCTTC. This gives the protein CASSLVSAGDNYGYTF. This rearrangement joins TRBV5-1 to TRBJ1-2; D may be TRBD1 (5 bases). The CDR3 sequence is 16 residues long. V lost 0 bases, J lost 2 bases, and 14 bases lay in between. From germline, CDR1 is SGHRS and CDR2 YFSETQ.